Listed here is a single TCR beta chain. Germline trimming cut 3 bases from V and 7 bases from J; bases unmatched to any gene: 3. Germline CDR1 SGHDN, CDR2 FVKESK. CDR3 length: 13 residues. The data were taken from a study of blood T cell repertoires in COVID-19. Study as a whole: T cells, B-cell-depleted T cells, or PBMCs supplied cDNA or gDNA.

The protocol was immunoSEQ multiplex PCR, while the TCRdb copy is restricted to in-frame clones and leaves out a portion. The table lists 300,000 or so clones, roughly 90% of them singletons. This receptor was taken from a man between 18 and 35 years old who had recovered from COVID-19. What was sequenced was peripheral blood. The chain has TRBV14 and TRBJ2-5; TRBD1 agrees at 9 bases. CDR3 in amino acids: CASSQDRGGTQYF. In nucleotides, the CDR3 is TGTGCCAGCAGCCAGGACAGGGGAGGGACCCAGTACTTC.